Listed here is a single TCR beta chain. Its target is not known. A J-beta primer mix and a sample-barcoded 5' primer were used in a second PCR of roughly 6 to 11 cycles. A template-switch adaptor with 12 random nucleotides tagged each cDNA molecule. TCRdb itself ran the 5' RACE reads through MiXCR, one entry per CDR3 protein. This sample has 650,000 to 800,000 distinct CDR3 sequences; around 45% occur once, and the top ten carry about 21%. Extraction yielded at least 6 micrograms of total RNA per sample. The CDR3 consists of 12 residues. CDR1 is SNHLY and CDR2 is FYNNEI in the germline V gene. Trimming removed 9 bases at V and 7 bases at J, with 13 bases between. This specimen comes from a study of blood T cells in healthy people across ages. Broader study findings: Naive T cell percentage showed a strong correlation with TCR beta diversity.

The chain recombines TRBV2 with TRBJ2-1; D may be TRBD1 (6 bases). The sample comprised blood. The clonotype was recovered from a man in his 60s in good health. CDR3 loop: CARQGEGNEQFF. The CDR3 coding sequence is TGTGCCAGACAGGGCGAAGGGAATGAGCAGTTCTTC.